Listed below are T cell receptor beta chains from one sample, sequenced in a study of shared clonotypes between healthy human individuals. Sequenced by immunoSEQ multiplex PCR; TCRdb stores in-frame clones only, minus some. Among around 700,000 clones, approximately 79% were seen once, and the ten largest hold 1.5% to 2%. Sequencing was carried out using memory CD4+ T cells sorted from blood. Every receptor here comes from a woman aged 30 to 39 in good health. CDR3s include the opening cysteine and the closing phenylalanine or tryptophan. Each record gives: J gene, V gene, D gene, clone size, CDR3 DNA, CDR3 protein. The D gene is left open where the match is weak. Rows may omit the clone size; those that give it use once, few, many or a size class.

TRBJ2-5 TRBV7-9 TRBD1 NA TGTGCCAGCAGAGCGACCTCACAGGGGGCACAGGAGACCCAGTACTTC CASRATSQGAQETQYF
TRBJ2-5 TRBV28 TRBD2 NA TGTGCCACCAGACTAGCGTCCCAAGAGACCCAGTACTTC CATRLASQETQYF
TRBJ2-6 TRBV5-4 NA NA TGTGCCAGCAGCTTGGGAGGCCCATCCCCTGGGGCCAACGTCCTGACTTTC CASSLGGPSPGANVLTF
TRBJ2-5 TRBV5-1 NA NA TGCGCCAGCAGCGGGAATTCGCAAGAGACCCAGTACTTC CASSGNSQETQYF
TRBJ2-5 TRBV20-1 NA NA TGCAGTGGCTTCCAAGAGACCCAGTACTTC CSGFQETQYF
TRBJ2-7 TRBV6-1 NA few TGTGCCAGCAGCAGGACAGTCTACGAGCAGTACTTC CASSRTVYEQYF
TRBJ2-1 TRBV6-5 NA NA TGTGCCAGCAGTTCTAGGAACAATGAGCAGTTCTTC CASSSRNNEQFF
TRBJ1-1 TRBV6-1 NA NA TGTGCCAGCAGTACGACAGGTATCACTGAAGCTTTCTTT CASSTTGITEAFF
TRBJ1-1 TRBV19 NA NA TGTGCCAGTAGTGACGTCCTGAACACTGAAGCTTTCTTT CASSDVLNTEAFF
TRBJ2-2 TRBV7-9 NA few TGTGCCAGCAGGAGGGGGGACGTAGAGACCGGGGAGCTGTTTTTT CASRRGDVETGELFF
TRBJ1-1 TRBV5-6 NA NA TGTGCCAGCAGCGGGCCAGGTTTGGACACTGAAGCTTTCTTT CASSGPGLDTEAFF
TRBJ1-4 TRBV19 NA NA TGTGCCAGTAACGATCCAGCCATAATCGAAAAACTGTTTTTT CASNDPAIIEKLFF
TRBJ2-1 TRBV7-9 NA NA TGTGCCAGCAGCTTGGGAGGACAATTCAATGAGCAGTTCTTC CASSLGGQFNEQFF
TRBJ2-7 TRBV5-1 TRBD1 NA TGCGCCAGCAGCTGGGACAGACTGAGCTCCTACGAGCAGTACTTC CASSWDRLSSYEQYF
TRBJ2-3 TRBV9 NA NA TGTGCCAGCAGCGTAGGCCGGGGGAAGGGGGGAGATACGCAGTATTTT CASSVGRGKGGDTQYF
TRBJ1-4 TRBV6-5 NA NA TGTGCCAGCAGTCCCCAATCCACTAATGAAAAACTGTTTTTT CASSPQSTNEKLFF
TRBJ2-3 TRBV6-6 TRBD1 NA TGTGCCAGCAGTTGGTTCACGGGACAGGGAACAGATACGCAGTATTTT CASSWFTGQGTDTQYF
TRBJ2-5 TRBV5-4 TRBD2 NA TGTGCCAGCAGCTTGGATCGGGGGGGCCAAGAGACCCAGTACTTC CASSLDRGGQETQYF
TRBJ2-7 TRBV21-1 NA NA TGTGCCAACCCCCAAAATCGGCTAGCGGTGAGCTCCTACGAGCAGTACTTC CANPQNRLAVSSYEQYF
TRBJ1-1 TRBV29-1 NA NA TGCAGCGTTCGAACAGAGAACACTGAAGCTTTCTTT CSVRTENTEAFF
TRBJ2-6 TRBV5-4 NA NA TGTGCCAGCAGCTTGGGGTTACAGGGTGCCCTCTCTGGGGCCAACGTCCTGACTTTC CASSLGLQGALSGANVLTF
TRBJ2-1 TRBV2 TRBD2 NA TGTGCCAGCAGTGAAGCCGGGACTAGGTACAATGAGCAGTTCTTC CASSEAGTRYNEQFF
TRBJ2-7 TRBV12-1 NA many TGTGCCAGCAGGTACCGCGGGGCCCGAGGGGCTAGCGGATCCTACGAGCAGTACTTC CASRYRGARGASGSYEQYF
TRBJ2-5 TRBV11-2 NA NA TGTGCCAGCAGCCTGGCGCGGACACAAGAGACCCAGTACTTC CASSLARTQETQYF
TRBJ2-5 TRBV12-2 NA NA TGTGCAAGTCGCTTAGGCGGGAGTCGAGAGACCCAGTACTTC CASRLGGSRETQYF
TRBJ2-5 TRBV6-1 NA NA TGTGCCAGCAGCCCCGGAGGGTCCCAGTACTTC CASSPGGSQYF
TRBJ1-5 TRBV15 NA NA TGTGCCACCAGCAGAGATAAGGGATATCAGCCCCAGCATTTT CATSRDKGYQPQHF
TRBJ1-4 TRBV5-4 NA NA TGTGCCAGCAGCTTTTGGGAGAGGACTAATGAAAAACTGTTTTTT CASSFWERTNEKLFF
TRBJ1-6 TRBV19 NA NA TGTGCCAGTAGGTTAATTGGGAATTCACCCCTCCACTTT CASRLIGNSPLHF
TRBJ1-4 TRBV5-1 NA NA TGCGCCAGCAGCTGGAAAGGGGAAAACGAAAAACTGTTTTTT CASSWKGENEKLFF
TRBJ2-7 TRBV18 NA NA TGTGCCAGCTCACCACCGTACGGAACCTACGAGCAGTACTTC CASSPPYGTYEQYF
TRBJ1-5 TRBV2 NA NA TGTGCCAGCAGTGAGGTCACGGGGGATCAGCCCCAGCATTTT CASSEVTGDQPQHF
TRBJ1-5 TRBV28 NA NA TGTGCCAGCAGTCCTTACAGGGAGAGCAATCAGCCCCAGCATTTT CASSPYRESNQPQHF
TRBJ1-4 TRBV28 NA NA TGTGCCAGCAGTCCGACAGGTCCCGAGGAAAAACTGTTTTTT CASSPTGPEEKLFF
TRBJ1-5 TRBV28 NA few TGTGCCAGCAGTATCCTAGATCAGCCCCAGCATTTT CASSILDQPQHF
TRBJ2-1 TRBV30 NA NA TGTGCCTGGACGAGGGGACTGTTGAGCTCCTACAATGAGCAGTTCTTC CAWTRGLLSSYNEQFF
TRBJ1-2 TRBV6-5 NA NA TGTGCCACAGCTCCCGGGGGGTCCTATGGCTACACCTTC CATAPGGSYGYTF
TRBJ2-7 TRBV7-9 TRBD1 NA TGTGCCAGCAGCCCAACCGGGACAGGGAACCACGAGCAGTACTTC CASSPTGTGNHEQYF
TRBJ2-3 TRBV5-6 NA NA TGTGCCAGCAGCTTGCGACCAGATACGCAGTATTTT CASSLRPDTQYF
TRBJ1-2 TRBV19 NA NA TGTGCCAGTAGCGAAGGAGGGTTCCTCGATGGCTACACCTTC CASSEGGFLDGYTF
TRBJ2-2 TRBV29-1 TRBD1 NA TGCAGCGCCGCAGGGGGCACCGGGGAGCTGTTTTTT CSAAGGTGELFF
TRBJ2-6 TRBV5-1 NA NA TGCGCCAGCAGCCTTGGCGGGACAGCATCCTCTGGGGCCAACGTCCTGACTTTC CASSLGGTASSGANVLTF
TRBJ2-1 TRBV6-5 NA once TGTGCCAGCAGTTACGACGTGGAAAGGGTTTCGGAGCAGTTCTTC CASSYDVERVSEQFF
TRBJ2-7 TRBV19 TRBD2 NA TGTGCCAGTAGTATCGGGACTAGCGGGCTCAACGAGCAGTACTTC CASSIGTSGLNEQYF